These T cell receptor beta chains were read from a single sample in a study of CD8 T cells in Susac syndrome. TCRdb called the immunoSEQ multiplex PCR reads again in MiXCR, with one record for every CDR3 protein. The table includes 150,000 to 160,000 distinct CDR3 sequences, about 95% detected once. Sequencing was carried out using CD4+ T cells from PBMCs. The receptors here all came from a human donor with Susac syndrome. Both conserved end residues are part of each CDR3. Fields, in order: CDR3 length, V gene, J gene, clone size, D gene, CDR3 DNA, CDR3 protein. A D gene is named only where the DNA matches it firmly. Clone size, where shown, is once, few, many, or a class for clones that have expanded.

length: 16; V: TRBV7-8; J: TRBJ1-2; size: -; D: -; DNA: TGTGCCAGCAGCTTAGCGCACGGGGCCGCAAACTATGGCTACACCTTC; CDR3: CASSLAHGAANYGYTF
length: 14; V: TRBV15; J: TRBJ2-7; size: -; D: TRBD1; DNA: TGTGCCACCAGCAGGCGGGACAGGGGAAACGAGCAGTACTTC; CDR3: CATSRRDRGNEQYF
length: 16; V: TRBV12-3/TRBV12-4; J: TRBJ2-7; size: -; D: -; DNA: TGTGCCAGCAGTCCCTTTTTCAGGACCAGCTCCTACGAGCAGTACTTC; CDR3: CASSPFFRTSSYEQYF
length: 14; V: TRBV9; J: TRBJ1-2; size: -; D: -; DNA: TGTGCCAGCAGCGCAGAGGACGGAACTATGGCTTGGACCTTC; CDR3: CASSAEDGTMAWTF
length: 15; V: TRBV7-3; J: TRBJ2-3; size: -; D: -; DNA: TGTGCCAGCAGCCCCGGCAGCCTCCGCACAGATACGCAGTATTTT; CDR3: CASSPGSLRTDTQYF
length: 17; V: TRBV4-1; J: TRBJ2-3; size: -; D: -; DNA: TGCGCCAGCAGCCAAGAGGGGGCAGGGGCGGGCACAGATACGCAGTATTTT; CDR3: CASSQEGAGAGTDTQYF
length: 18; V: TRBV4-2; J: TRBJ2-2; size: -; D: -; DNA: TGTGCCAGCAGCCAAAGGCGGAACGGGGGGCTGAACACCGGGGAGCTGTTTTTT; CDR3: CASSQRRNGGLNTGELFF
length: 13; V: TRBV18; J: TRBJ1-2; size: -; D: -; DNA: TGTGCCAGCTCACCTGGGACCGACTATGGCTACACCTTC; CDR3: CASSPGTDYGYTF
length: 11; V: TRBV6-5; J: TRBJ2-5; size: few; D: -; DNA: TGTGCCAGTAGACAGGAAGAGACCCAGTACTTC; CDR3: CASRQEETQYF
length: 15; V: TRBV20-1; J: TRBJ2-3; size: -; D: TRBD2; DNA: TGCAGTGCGCCGAGACTAGCGGGGGGTACAGATACGCAGTATTTT; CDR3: CSAPRLAGGTDTQYF
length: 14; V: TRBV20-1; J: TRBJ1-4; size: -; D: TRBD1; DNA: TGCAGTGCTAGCTCAGACAGGGAAGGTGAAAAACTGTTTTTT; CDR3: CSASSDREGEKLFF
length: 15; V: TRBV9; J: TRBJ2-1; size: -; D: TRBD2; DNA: TGTGCCAGCAGCGGCGGGACTAGCGGGGGCGGTGAGCAGTTCTTC; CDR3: CASSGGTSGGGEQFF
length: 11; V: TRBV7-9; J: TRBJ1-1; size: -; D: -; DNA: TGTGCCAGCAGCCTCCTACCAGGAGCTTTCTTT; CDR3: CASSLLPGAFF
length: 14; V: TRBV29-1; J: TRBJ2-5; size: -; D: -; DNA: TGCAGCGTACCCCTACGGGGGGCGCGGGAGACCCAGTACTTC; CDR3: CSVPLRGARETQYF
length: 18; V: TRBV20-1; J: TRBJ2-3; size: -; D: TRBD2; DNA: TGCAGTGCTAGACCGGATAGCGGGGCGTCAGGTTGGACAGATACGCAGTATTTT; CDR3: CSARPDSGASGWTDTQYF
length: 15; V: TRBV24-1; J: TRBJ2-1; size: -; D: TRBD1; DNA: TGTGCCACCAGTGTTGGACAGGGGGGGTCCAATGAGCAGTTCTTC; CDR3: CATSVGQGGSNEQFF
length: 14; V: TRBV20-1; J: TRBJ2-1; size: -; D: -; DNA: TGCAGTGCTAGAGGGGGGGGGCGCCGGAATGAGCAGTTCTTC; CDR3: CSARGGGRRNEQFF
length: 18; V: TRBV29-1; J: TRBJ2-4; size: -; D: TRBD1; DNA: TGCAGCGTTGTCCCCTTTTCTCCAGGGGGCCTAGCCAAAAACATTCAGTACTTC; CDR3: CSVVPFSPGGLAKNIQYF
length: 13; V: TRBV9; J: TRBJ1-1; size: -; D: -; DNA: TGTGCCAGCAGCGTAGAACAGCTCACTGAAGCTTTCTTT; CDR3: CASSVEQLTEAFF
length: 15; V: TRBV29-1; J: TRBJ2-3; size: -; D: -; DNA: TGCAGCGTACGCCGGGACCAGGACCGCCTAGATACGCAGTATTTT; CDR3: CSVRRDQDRLDTQYF
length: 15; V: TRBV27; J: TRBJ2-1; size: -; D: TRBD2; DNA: TGTGCCAGCAGGGGACCGGGACTAGCCTACAATGAGCAGTTCTTC; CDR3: CASRGPGLAYNEQFF
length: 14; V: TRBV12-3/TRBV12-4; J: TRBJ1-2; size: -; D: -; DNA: TGTGCCAGCAGTTCCGAGAGCAATCACTATGGCTACACCTTC; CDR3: CASSSESNHYGYTF
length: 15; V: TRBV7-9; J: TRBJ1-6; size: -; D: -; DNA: TGTGCCAGCAGCCCCCAGGCGGTAGAGAATTCACCCCTCCACTTT; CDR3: CASSPQAVENSPLHF
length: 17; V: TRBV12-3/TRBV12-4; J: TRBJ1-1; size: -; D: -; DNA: TGTGCCAGCAGTCGCGGACAGACTACAAATTCGAACACTGAAGCTTTCTTT; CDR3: CASSRGQTTNSNTEAFF
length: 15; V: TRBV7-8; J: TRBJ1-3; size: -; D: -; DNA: TGTGCCAGCAGCTCCCGACGGGACTCTGGAAACACCATATATTTT; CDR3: CASSSRRDSGNTIYF
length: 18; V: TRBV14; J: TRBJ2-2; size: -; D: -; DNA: TGTGCCAGCAGCCAAGACACCTCGGGGCTAAGGGTCACCGGGGAGCTGTTTTTT; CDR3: CASSQDTSGLRVTGELFF
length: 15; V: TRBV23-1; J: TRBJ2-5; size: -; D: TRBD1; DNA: TGCGCCAGCAGGCCCCGGGACAGGGGCCAAGAGACCCAGTACTTC; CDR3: CASRPRDRGQETQYF
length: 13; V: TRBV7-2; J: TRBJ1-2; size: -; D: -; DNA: TGTGCCAGCAGCTCCTCCCTGGAGGAGAAATACACCTTC; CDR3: CASSSSLEEKYTF
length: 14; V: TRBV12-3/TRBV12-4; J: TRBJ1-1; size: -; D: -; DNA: TGTGCCAGCACTTATACAGGGATGAACACTGAAGCTTTCTTT; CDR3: CASTYTGMNTEAFF
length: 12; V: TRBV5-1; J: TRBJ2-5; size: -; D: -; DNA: TGCGCCAGCAGCTCCGAGTTTGAGACCCAGTACTTC; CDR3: CASSSEFETQYF
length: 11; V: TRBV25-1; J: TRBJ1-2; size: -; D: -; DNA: TGTGCCTCCCAGTCTGTTGGTGGCTACACCTTC; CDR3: CASQSVGGYTF
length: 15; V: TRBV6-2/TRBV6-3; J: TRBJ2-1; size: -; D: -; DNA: TGTGCCAGCAGTTACTTCGGGACTCCGCACAATGAGCAGTTCTTC; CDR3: CASSYFGTPHNEQFF
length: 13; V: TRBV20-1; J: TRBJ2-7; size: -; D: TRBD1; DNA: TGCAGTGTGTTCGACAGGGCCTCCTACGAGCAGTACTTC; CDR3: CSVFDRASYEQYF
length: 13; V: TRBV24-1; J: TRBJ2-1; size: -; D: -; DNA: TGTGCCACCTCTACTAGAAGAGACAATGAGCAGTTCTTC; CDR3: CATSTRRDNEQFF
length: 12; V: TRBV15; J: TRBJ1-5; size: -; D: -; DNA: TGTGCCACCAGCAGAGCTGATCAGCCCCAGCATTTT; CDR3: CATSRADQPQHF
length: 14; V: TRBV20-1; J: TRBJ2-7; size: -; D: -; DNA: TGCAGTGCTAGTTCAGGGAGTTACTCCTACGAGCAGTACTTC; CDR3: CSASSGSYSYEQYF
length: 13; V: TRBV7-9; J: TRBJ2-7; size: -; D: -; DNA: TGTGCCAGCAGCTCCCGGACGGTTTACGAGCAGTACTTC; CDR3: CASSSRTVYEQYF
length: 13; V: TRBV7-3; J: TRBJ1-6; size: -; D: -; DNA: TGTGCCAGCAGCTTAGGGGAAAATTCACCCCTCCACTTT; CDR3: CASSLGENSPLHF
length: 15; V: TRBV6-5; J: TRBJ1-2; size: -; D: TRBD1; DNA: TGTGCCAGCAGGACAGGGGATCTAGCTAACTATGGCTACACCTTC; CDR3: CASRTGDLANYGYTF
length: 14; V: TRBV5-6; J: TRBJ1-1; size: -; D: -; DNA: TGTGCCAGCAGCTCGCGGGTCCTGAACACTGAAGCTTTCTTT; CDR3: CASSSRVLNTEAFF
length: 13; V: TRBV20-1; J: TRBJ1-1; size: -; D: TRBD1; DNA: TGCAGTGCTAGTTGGGACAGGGGCACTGAAGCTTTCTTT; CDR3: CSASWDRGTEAFF
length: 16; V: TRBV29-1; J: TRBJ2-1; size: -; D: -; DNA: TGCAGCGTTGCCAGCTCCAGGACATTGGGGTACAATGAGCAGTTCTTC; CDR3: CSVASSRTLGYNEQFF
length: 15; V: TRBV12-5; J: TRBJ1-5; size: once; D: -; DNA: TGTGCTAGTGGTTTGGTGGGCGTAAGCAATCAGCCCCAGCATTTT; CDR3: CASGLVGVSNQPQHF
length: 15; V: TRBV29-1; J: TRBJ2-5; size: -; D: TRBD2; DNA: TGCAGCGTCTGGGGACTAGCGGGGCCTCAAGAGACCCAGTACTTC; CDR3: CSVWGLAGPQETQYF
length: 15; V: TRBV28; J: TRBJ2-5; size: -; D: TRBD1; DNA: TGTGCCAGCAGTTCCGGACAGGGGATACAAGAGACCCAGTACTTC; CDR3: CASSSGQGIQETQYF
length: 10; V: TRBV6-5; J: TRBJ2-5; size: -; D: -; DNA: TGTGCCAGCATGAAAGAGACCCAGTACTTC; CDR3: CASMKETQYF
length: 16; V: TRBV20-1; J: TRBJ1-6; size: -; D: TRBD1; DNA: TGCAGTGCTAGAGATCCTCGACAGGGTGGTAATTCACCCCTCCACTTT; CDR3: CSARDPRQGGNSPLHF
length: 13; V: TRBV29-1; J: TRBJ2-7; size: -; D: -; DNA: TGCAGCGCTGGTAGGGGGGTTACCTACGAGCAGTACTTC; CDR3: CSAGRGVTYEQYF
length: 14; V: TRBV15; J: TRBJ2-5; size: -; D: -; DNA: TGTGCCACCAGCAGATCGGGGGGCAGGGAGACCCAGTACTTC; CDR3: CATSRSGGRETQYF
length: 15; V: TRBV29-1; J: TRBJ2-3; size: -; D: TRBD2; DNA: TGCAGCGTCTCCGGACTAGCGGGGCACACAGATACGCAGTATTTT; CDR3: CSVSGLAGHTDTQYF
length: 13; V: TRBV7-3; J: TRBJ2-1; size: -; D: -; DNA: TGTGCCAGCAGCCCGGGGCTCCACAATGAGCAGTTCTTC; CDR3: CASSPGLHNEQFF
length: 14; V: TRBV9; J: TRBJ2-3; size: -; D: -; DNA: TGTGCCAGCAGCCTAGTAGGGCAGGCGGATACGCAGTATTTT; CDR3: CASSLVGQADTQYF
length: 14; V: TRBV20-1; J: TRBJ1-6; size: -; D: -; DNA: TGCAGTGCTAGACCAGAGAGCTATAATTCACCCCTCCACTTT; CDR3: CSARPESYNSPLHF
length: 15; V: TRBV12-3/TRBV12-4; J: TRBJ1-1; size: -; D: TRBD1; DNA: TGTGCCAGCAGCCTCGGGACAGGGTCGCTTGGTGAAGCTTTCTTT; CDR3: CASSLGTGSLGEAFF
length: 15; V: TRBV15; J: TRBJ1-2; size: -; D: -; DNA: TGTGCCACCAGCAGAGATGGGTGGGCCCTCTATGGCTACACCTTC; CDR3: CATSRDGWALYGYTF
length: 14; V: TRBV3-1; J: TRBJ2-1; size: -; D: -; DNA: TGTGCCAGCGTGTCCCGGGCACCTGACAATGAGCAGTTCTTC; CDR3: CASVSRAPDNEQFF
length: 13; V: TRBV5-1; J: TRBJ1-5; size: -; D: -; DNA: TGCGCCAGCAGCTTGTACGGGGGTCAGCCCCAGCATTTT; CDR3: CASSLYGGQPQHF
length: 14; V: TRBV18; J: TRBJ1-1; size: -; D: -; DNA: TGTGCCAGCTCACCACTGGTGGGATCATCTGAAGCTTTCTTT; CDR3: CASSPLVGSSEAFF
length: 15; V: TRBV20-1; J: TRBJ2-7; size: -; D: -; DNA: TGCAGTGCTAGAAGGGCCGGGACGGTCAACTACGAGCAGTACTTC; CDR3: CSARRAGTVNYEQYF